This entry lists 24 T cell receptor beta chains sequenced from one sample in a study of tissue T cells after allogeneic stem cell transplantation. Method: immunoSEQ multiplex PCR; TCRdb's copy keeps in-frame clones and lacks some. Counted here are some 5,000 clones, around 80% occurring once; the ten biggest clones make up about 5%. Sequenced here: blood, sampled before transplantation. All receptors come from a man between 35 and 75 years old who later had graft-versus-host disease after an allogeneic stem cell transplant.

J is TRBJ1-2 and V is TRBV10-3, with D hard to call. CDR3 length equals 16 residues. Trimming removed 2 bases at V and 1 base at J, with 14 bases between. Germline CDR1 reads ENHRY; CDR2 reads SYGVKD. CDR3 sequence: CAISETNSTFNYGYTF. CDR3 bases: TGTGCCATCAGTGAGACAAACAGTACCTTTAACTATGGCTACACCTTC.

The sample holds a few counts of this clone. The chain couples TRBV11-2 to TRBJ2-1; D is ambiguous. Germline V gene lookup returns CDR1 SGHAT and CDR2 FQNNGV. The CDR3 sequence is 17 residues long. With 3 bases removed from V and 0 bases from J, the gap between germline ends came to 15 bases. The CDR3 DNA sequence: TGTGCCAGCAGCTTTCAAGTGACGTCGAGCTCCTACAATGAGCAGTTCTTC. It yields the protein CASSFQVTSSSYNEQFF.

This clone has a handful of counts. The chain combines TRBV5-4 with TRBJ1-4; D is unresolved. Germline V lookup: CDR1 SGHNT, CDR2 YYREEE (reference sequence). The V and J ends lost 3 bases and 4 bases respectively, with 13 bases between them. The CDR3 contains 15 residues. The DNA of the CDR3 is TGTGCCAGCAGCTCCCAACAGCAGAGTAATGAAAAACTGTTTTTT. Encoded protein: CASSSQQQSNEKLFF.

The CDR3 spells CASSSSAGRGNSYSNQPQHF. The CDR3 DNA reads as TGTGCCAGCAGCTCCTCCGCGGGCAGGGGGAACTCTTATAGCAATCAGCCCCAGCATTTT. V and J are TRBV7-8 and TRBJ1-5; 7 bases map to TRBD1. This CDR3 spans 20 amino acids. The J segment lost 0 bases and the V segment lost 4 bases, leaving 18 bases of the junction unmatched. From germline, CDR1 is SGHVS and CDR2 FQNEAQ.

The rearrangement uses TRBV5-5 and TRBJ1-2; D not certain. This CDR3 comprises 15 residues. V dropped 0 bases and J dropped 0 bases, with 9 bases sitting between them. Germline CDR1 and CDR2: SGHKS and YYEKEE (reference sequence). CDR3 nucleotide sequence: TGTGCCAGCAGCTTGGTCCCCACCACTAACTATGGCTACACCTTC. This gives the protein CASSLVPTTNYGYTF.

The gene calls are TRBV6-1 and TRBJ1-6; 7 bases are shared with TRBD1. The junction had 10 bases not matched to a gene; V was cut back by 2 bases and J by 6 bases. CDR1 is MNHNS, CDR2 SASEGT, per germline. The CDR3 loop spans 17 amino acids. CDR3: CASSELPAGTANSPLHF. CDR3 nucleotides: TGTGCCAGCAGTGAACTTCCGGCAGGGACAGCTAATTCACCCCTCCACTTT.

The V and J genes are TRBV13 and TRBJ2-7; TRBD2 matches at 9 bases. V gave up 4 bases and J gave up 4 bases; unmatched junction bases: 5. The CDR3 runs 14 residues. Germline-derived CDR1 and CDR2 are PRHDT and FYEKMQ (reference sequence). The CDR3 DNA is TGTGCCAGCAGCTCCGGGCTAGCGGGGTACGAGCAGTACTTC. This encodes CASSSGLAGYEQYF.

The chain links TRBV4-2 to TRBJ2-7; 8 bases map to TRBD1. Germline assignment: CDR1 LGHNA and CDR2 YNFKEQ. V shed 0 bases, J shed 7 bases, and the junction held 11 bases outside the gene matches. The CDR3 has 16 residues. The CDR3 loop reads CASSQDVGTGQGEQYF. In nucleotides, the CDR3 is TGTGCCAGCAGCCAAGATGTGGGGACCGGACAGGGTGAGCAGTACTTC.

The rearrangement joins TRBV5-4 to TRBJ2-3, with TRBD2 matching 9 bases. In germline, CDR1 is SGHNT, CDR2 YYREEE (reference sequence). This CDR3 comprises 15 residues. Unmatched junction bases numbered 2, after V lost 3 bases and J lost 0 bases. The CDR3 loop is CASSSGLASTDTQYF. The CDR3 DNA reads TGTGCCAGCAGCTCGGGACTAGCCAGCACAGATACGCAGTATTTT.

The genes are TRBV11-3 and TRBJ1-3; D remains ambiguous. This CDR3 is built from 13 residues. The ends were cut back, 1 base at V and 4 bases at J, with 5 bases in the middle. Germline V gives CDR1 SGHNT, CDR2 YENEEA. CDR3 region: CASSLGPGNTIYF. CDR3 DNA sequence: TGTGCCAGCAGCTTAGGACCGGGAAACACCATATATTTT.

This chain joins TRBV7-8 and TRBJ2-7; D ambiguous. V lost 4 bases and J 3 bases, leaving 10 bases between the germline ends. CDR3 length: 13 amino acids. The germline gives CDR1 SGHVS, CDR2 FQNEAQ. The chain's CDR3 is CASSSPGFYEQYF. The CDR3, as DNA: TGTGCCAGCAGCTCCCCGGGTTTCTACGAGCAGTACTTC. Together with reference TRBV7-8 and TRBJ2-7, the CDR3 gives the full variable domain: GAGVSQSPRYKVAKRGQDVALRCDPISGHVSLFWYQQALGQGPEFLTYFQNEAQLDKSGLPSDRFFAERPEGSVSTLKIQRTQQEDSAVYLCASSSPGFYEQYFGPGTRLTVT.

This clone was counted a single time. The V gene is TRBV6-4, the J gene TRBJ1-5; no clear D gene. Germline V gene sequence: CDR1 MRHNA, CDR2 SNTAGT. Trimming took off 4 bases at V and 7 bases at J, with 11 bases between the two ends. This CDR3 spans 13 amino acids. Written as DNA, the CDR3 is TGTGCCAGCAGTGGAGGCCCAAAGCAGCCCCAGCATTTT. It specifies CASSGGPKQPQHF.

This chain connects TRBV29-1 to TRBJ1-5; D perhaps matches TRBD1 (6 bases). This CDR3 is 15 amino acids long. Looked up from germline, CDR1 is SQVTM and CDR2 is ANQGSEA. The germline V and J ends were trimmed by 5 bases and 2 bases, with 16 bases remaining between them. The CDR3 DNA follows: TGCAGCGTTTCACAGGGTCTTATCGGCAATCAGCCCCAGCATTTT. This codes for CSVSQGLIGNQPQHF.

The CDR3 reads CASKGAGENTGELFF. The CDR3, as DNA: TGTGCCAGTAAGGGGGCGGGAGAAAACACCGGGGAGCTGTTTTTT. V and J are TRBV19 and TRBJ2-2; D possibly matches TRBD1 or TRBD2 (7 bases each). Trimming pared 7 bases from V and 2 bases from J, leaving 14 bases between. Germline CDR1 LNHDA, CDR2 SQIVND (reference sequence). The CDR3 covers 15 residues. The full variable domain, with the rest looked up from reference TRBV19 and TRBJ2-2, is DGGITQSPKYLFRKEGQNVTLSCEQNLNHDAMYWYRQDPGQGLRLIYYSQIVNDFQKGDIAEGYSVSREKKESFPLTVTSAQKNPTAFYLCASKGAGENTGELFFGEGSRLTVL.

V gene TRBV2 combines with J gene TRBJ1-2; possibly TRBD1 for D (5 bases). The V gene's germline CDR1 is SNHLY and CDR2 FYNNEI. Trimming left V 3 bases short and J 6 bases short, with 11 bases between. CDR3 length: 13 amino acids. DNA for the CDR3: TGTGCCAGCAGTGAGGCCAGGGAGAATGGCTACACCTTC. Protein: CASSEARENGYTF.

J is TRBJ2-7 and V is TRBV24-1, with 8 nucleotides matching TRBD1. CDR3 length: 16 amino acids. Germline CDR1 reads KGHDR; CDR2 reads SFDVKD. V was pared by 4 bases and J by 2 bases, with 9 bases of the junction left unmatched. The CDR3 spells CATSDSGQGRAYEQYF. In DNA form, the CDR3 reads TGTGCCACCAGTGACAGCGGACAGGGAAGGGCCTACGAGCAGTACTTC.

J is TRBJ1-3 and V is TRBV3-1 (or the pseudogene TRBV3-2); unclear D gene. The V end was cut by 2 bases, the J end by 2 bases, with 10 bases between. Germline lookup yields CDR1 LGHDT and CDR2 YNNKEL (reference sequence). The CDR3 has 15 amino acids. CDR3 region: CASSQPRYAGNTIYF. CDR3 coding DNA: TGTGCCAGCAGCCAACCGAGGTATGCTGGAAACACCATATATTTT.

The V call is TRBV4-1, the J call TRBJ1-5, with 8 bases identical to TRBD1. Per germline, CDR1 MGHRA and CDR2 YSYEKL. The CDR3 runs to 15 residues. J lost 5 bases, V lost 0 bases, and 3 bases had no gene match. As DNA, the CDR3 is TGCGCCAGCAGCCAAGATCAGGGGGCGTATCAGCCCCAGCATTTT. This codes for CASSQDQGAYQPQHF.

The J gene is TRBJ1-5, the V gene TRBV28, with TRBD1 matching 7 bases. CDR1 MDHEN and CDR2 SYDVKM come from the germline V gene. Unmatched junction bases numbered 9, after V lost 2 bases and J lost 11 bases. CDR3 length: 14 amino acids. CDR3 DNA sequence: TGTGCCAGCAGTTTAACGACAGGGCTCTTAGCCCAGCATTTT. This translates into CASSLTTGLLAQHF.

This clone was detected a few times. J is TRBJ1-6 and V is TRBV6-6; 8 nucleotides match TRBD1. CDR1 is MNHNY, CDR2 SVGAGI, per germline (reference sequence). The CDR3 is 15 amino acids. The V and J ends lost 6 bases and 7 bases, in that order; junction bases with no gene match: 8. CDR3 loop: CASSLGQVGNSPLHF. For the CDR3, the DNA is TGTGCCAGCAGCCTGGGACAGGTGGGGAATTCACCCCTCCACTTT.

The CDR3 DNA follows: TGTGCCAGCAGCTACGGAACGGGACGGTGGGACGAGCAGTACTTC. Residues: CASSYGTGRWDEQYF. The rearrangement uses TRBV3-1 (or the pseudogene TRBV3-2) and TRBJ2-7; possibly TRBD1 or TRBD2 for D (5 bases each). This CDR3 is 15 amino acids long. Germline CDR1 and CDR2: LGHDT and YNNKEL (reference sequence). The V end was cut by 5 bases, the J end by 5 bases, with 19 bases between.

The chain combines TRBV6-5 with TRBJ1-2, with D hard to call. The V gene's germline CDR1 is MNHEY and CDR2 SVGAGI. The CDR3 length is 15 residues. Trimming removed 0 bases at V and 4 bases at J, with 12 bases between. The CDR3 spells CASSYSIFGSYGYTF. CDR3 DNA sequence: TGTGCCAGCAGTTACTCGATTTTTGGCAGCTATGGCTACACCTTC.

The chain has TRBV14 and TRBJ1-1; D is ambiguous. V shed 4 bases and J shed 3 bases, with 12 bases lying between them. The CDR3 runs 14 residues. Germline CDR1 SGHDN, CDR2 FVKESK. For the CDR3, the DNA is TGTGCCAGCAGCCGCCTAGGAGGGTACACTGAAGCTTTCTTT. This encodes CASSRLGGYTEAFF.

The chain couples TRBV7-9 to TRBJ2-7, with a possible D match to TRBD1 (6 bases). V lost 3 bases, J lost 5 bases, and 8 bases lay in between. Germline V gives CDR1 SEHNR, CDR2 FQNEAQ (reference sequence). The CDR3 extends over 12 amino acids. CDR3 in DNA: TGTGCCAGCAGCTTGAGGGGGAACGAGCAGTACTTC. It yields the protein CASSLRGNEQYF.